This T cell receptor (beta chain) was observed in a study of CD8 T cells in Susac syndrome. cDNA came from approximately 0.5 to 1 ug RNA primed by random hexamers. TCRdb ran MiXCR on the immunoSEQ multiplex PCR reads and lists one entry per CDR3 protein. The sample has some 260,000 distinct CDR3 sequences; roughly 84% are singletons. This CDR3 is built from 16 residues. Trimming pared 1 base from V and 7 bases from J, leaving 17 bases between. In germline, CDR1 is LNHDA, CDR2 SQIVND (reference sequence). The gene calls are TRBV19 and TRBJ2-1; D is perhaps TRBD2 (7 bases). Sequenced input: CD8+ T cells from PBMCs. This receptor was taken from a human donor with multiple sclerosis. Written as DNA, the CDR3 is TGTGCCAGTAGTATAGTGGGCGGGGGTAGGGGGAATGAGCAGTTCTTC. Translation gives CASSIVGGGRGNEQFF.